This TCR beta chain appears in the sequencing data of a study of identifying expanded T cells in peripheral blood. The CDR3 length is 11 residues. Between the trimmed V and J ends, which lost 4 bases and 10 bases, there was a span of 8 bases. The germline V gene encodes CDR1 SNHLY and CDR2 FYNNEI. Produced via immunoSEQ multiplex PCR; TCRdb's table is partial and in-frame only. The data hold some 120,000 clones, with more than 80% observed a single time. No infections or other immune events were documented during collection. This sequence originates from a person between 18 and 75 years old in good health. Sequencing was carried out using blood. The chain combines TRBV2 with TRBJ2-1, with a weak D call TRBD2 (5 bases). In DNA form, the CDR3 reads TGTGCCAGCAGTGTAGCGAGAGAGCAGTTCTTC. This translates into CASSVAREQFF.